This TCR beta chain was observed in a study of T-cell reconstitution after alpha-beta-depleted transplantation in children. Unique molecular identifiers featured in how the TCRbeta library was prepared. Via MiXCR, TCRdb re-called the PCR reads, giving one row per CDR3 protein. The table lists around 580,000 distinct CDR3 sequences, over 20% of them singletons. This clonotype appeared a few times. V gave up 4 bases and J gave up 7 bases; unmatched junction bases: 11. CDR3 size: 15 residues. Germline assignment: CDR1 SGHKS and CDR2 YYEKEE (reference sequence). The TCR sequence derives from a boy in the first two years of life with Wiskott-Aldrich syndrome, due to receive a stem cell transplant. V is TRBV5-5 and J is TRBJ2-3, with 8 bases lining up with TRBD2. Sequenced here: PBMCs, sampled before TCRalphabeta/CD19-depleted stem cell transplant. CDR3 DNA sequence: TGTGCCAGCAGCCTTGGACTAGCCACATTCAATACGCAGTATTTT. As protein: CASSLGLATFNTQYF.